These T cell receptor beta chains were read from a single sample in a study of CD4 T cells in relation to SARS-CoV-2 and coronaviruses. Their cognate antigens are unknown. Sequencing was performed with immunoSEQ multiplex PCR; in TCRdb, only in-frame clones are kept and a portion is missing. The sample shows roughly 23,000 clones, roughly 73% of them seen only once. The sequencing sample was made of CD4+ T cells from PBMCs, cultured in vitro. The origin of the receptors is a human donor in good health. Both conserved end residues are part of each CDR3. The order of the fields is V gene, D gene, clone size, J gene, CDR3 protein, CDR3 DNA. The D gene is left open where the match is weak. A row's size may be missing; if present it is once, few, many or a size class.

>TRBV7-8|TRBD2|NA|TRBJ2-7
CASSLGIAGAPYEQYF
TGTGCCAGCAGCTTGGGGATAGCGGGAGCCCCGTACGAGCAGTACTTC
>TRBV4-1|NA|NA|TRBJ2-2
CASSRFRAAGINTGELFF
TGCGCCAGCAGCCGATTTAGGGCGGCGGGAATAAACACCGGGGAGCTGTTTTTT
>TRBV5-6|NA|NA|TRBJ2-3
CASSFVRASTDTQYF
TGTGCCAGCAGCTTTGTCAGGGCGTCCACAGATACGCAGTATTTT
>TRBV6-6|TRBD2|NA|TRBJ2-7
CASTPGLAVTYEQYF
TGTGCCAGCACCCCGGGGCTAGCGGTGACCTACGAGCAGTACTTC
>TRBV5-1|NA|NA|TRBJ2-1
CASSLGLSEYNEQFF
TGCGCCAGCAGCTTGGGCCTGTCAGAGTACAATGAGCAGTTCTTC
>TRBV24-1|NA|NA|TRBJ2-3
CATSDDLQMLAQYF
TGTGCCACCAGTGATGATCTACAGATGTTAGCGCAGTATTTT
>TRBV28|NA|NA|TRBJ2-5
CASALAGAAETQYF
TGTGCCAGCGCCCTGGCGGGCGCCGCAGAGACCCAGTACTTC
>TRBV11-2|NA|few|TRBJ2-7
CASSTRGGRNEQYF
TGTGCCAGCAGCACCAGGGGGGGGAGGAACGAGCAGTACTTC
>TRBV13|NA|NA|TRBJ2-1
CASRLRTYLYNEQFF
TGTGCCAGCAGGTTAAGGACTTATCTATACAATGAGCAGTTCTTC
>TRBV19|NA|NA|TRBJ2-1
CASSPEGTSSSYNEQFF
TGTGCCAGTAGTCCGGAGGGGACTTCGAGCTCCTACAATGAGCAGTTCTTC
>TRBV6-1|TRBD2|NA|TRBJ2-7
CASSERLAGSYEQYF
TGTGCCAGCAGTGAAAGGCTAGCGGGATCCTACGAGCAGTACTTC
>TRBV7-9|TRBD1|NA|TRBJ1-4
CASSLETGTNEKLFF
TGTGCCAGCAGCTTGGAGACAGGGACTAATGAAAAACTGTTTTTT
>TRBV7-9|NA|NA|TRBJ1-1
CASSLTANTEAFF
TGTGCCAGCAGCTTAACTGCCAACACTGAAGCTTTCTTT
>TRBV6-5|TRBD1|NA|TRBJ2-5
CASSRQGFQETQYF
TGTGCCAGCAGCCGACAGGGGTTTCAAGAGACCCAGTACTTC
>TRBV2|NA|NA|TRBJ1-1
CASSGFPGHLFMNTEAFF
TGTGCCAGCTCGGGTTTCCCAGGGCACCTTTTCATGAACACTGAAGCTTTCTTT
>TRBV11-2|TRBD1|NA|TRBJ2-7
CASSSLQGVEEQYF
TGTGCCAGCAGCTCTCTACAGGGGGTGGAGGAGCAGTACTTC
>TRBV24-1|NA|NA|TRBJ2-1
CATSVGTTVNEQFF
TGTGCCACCAGTGTGGGGACAACTGTCAATGAGCAGTTCTTC
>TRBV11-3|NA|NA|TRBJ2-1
CASSLAGNNEQFF
TGTGCCAGCAGCTTAGCAGGGAACAATGAGCAGTTCTTC
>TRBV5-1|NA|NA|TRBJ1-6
CASSLAGISPLHF
TGCGCCAGCAGCTTGGCGGGGATTTCACCCCTCCACTTT
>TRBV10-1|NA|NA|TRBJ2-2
CASSPTRAVLSGELFF
TGCGCCAGCAGTCCAACGCGGGCGGTATTGTCCGGGGAGCTGTTTTTT
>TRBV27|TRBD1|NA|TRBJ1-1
CASRLTGMNTEAFF
TGTGCCAGCAGGTTGACAGGGATGAACACTGAAGCTTTCTTT
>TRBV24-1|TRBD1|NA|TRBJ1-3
CATSPGQGSSGNTIYF
TGTGCCACCAGCCCGGGACAGGGGAGCTCTGGAAACACCATATATTTT
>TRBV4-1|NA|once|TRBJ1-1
CASRNSAEAFF
TGCGCCAGCAGGAATTCGGCTGAAGCTTTCTTT
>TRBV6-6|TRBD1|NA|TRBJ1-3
CASSTGVWSGNTIYF
TGTGCCAGCAGTACAGGGGTTTGGTCTGGAAACACCATATATTTT
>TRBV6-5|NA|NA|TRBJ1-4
CASSPATWGEKLFF
TGTGCCAGCAGTCCCGCGACCTGGGGGGAAAAACTGTTTTTT